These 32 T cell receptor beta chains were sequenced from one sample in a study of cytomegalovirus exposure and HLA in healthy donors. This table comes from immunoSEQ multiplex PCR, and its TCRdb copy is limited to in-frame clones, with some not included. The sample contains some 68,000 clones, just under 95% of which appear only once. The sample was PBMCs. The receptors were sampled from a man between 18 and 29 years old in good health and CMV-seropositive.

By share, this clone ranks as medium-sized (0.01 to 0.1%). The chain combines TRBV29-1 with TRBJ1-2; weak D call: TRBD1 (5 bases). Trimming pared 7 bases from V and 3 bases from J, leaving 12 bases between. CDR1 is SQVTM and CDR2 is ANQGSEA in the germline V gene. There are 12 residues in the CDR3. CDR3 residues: CSDQGRDYGYTF. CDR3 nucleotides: TGCAGCGACCAGGGTAGGGACTATGGCTACACCTTC.

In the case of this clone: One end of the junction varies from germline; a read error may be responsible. The CDR3 reads CASSLTSGRYNEQFF. CDR3 nucleotides: TGTGCCAGCAGCCTAACTAGCGGACGATACAATGAGCAGTTCTTC. The V and J genes are TRBV7-3 and TRBJ2-1; 8 bases fit TRBD2. This CDR3 spans 15 amino acids. CDR1 is SGHTA, CDR2 FQGTGA, per germline.

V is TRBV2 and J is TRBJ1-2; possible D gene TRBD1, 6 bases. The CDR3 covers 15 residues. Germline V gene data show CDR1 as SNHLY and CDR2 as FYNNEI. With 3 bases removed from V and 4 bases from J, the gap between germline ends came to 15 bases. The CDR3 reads CASSDRQGSPYGYTF. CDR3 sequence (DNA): TGTGCCAGCAGTGACCGGCAGGGGTCCCCCTATGGCTACACCTTC.

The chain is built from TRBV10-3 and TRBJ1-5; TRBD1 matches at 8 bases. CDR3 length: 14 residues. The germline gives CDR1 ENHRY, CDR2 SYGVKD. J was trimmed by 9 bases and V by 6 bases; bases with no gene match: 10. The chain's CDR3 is CAISRQGSGGPQHF. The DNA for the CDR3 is TGTGCCATCAGCAGACAGGGGTCCGGAGGGCCCCAGCATTTT.

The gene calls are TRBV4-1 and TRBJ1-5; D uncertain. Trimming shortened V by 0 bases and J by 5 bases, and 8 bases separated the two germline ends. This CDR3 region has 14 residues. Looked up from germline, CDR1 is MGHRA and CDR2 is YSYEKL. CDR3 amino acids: CASSQDNRYQPQHF. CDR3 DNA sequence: TGCGCCAGCAGCCAAGACAACAGATATCAGCCCCAGCATTTT.

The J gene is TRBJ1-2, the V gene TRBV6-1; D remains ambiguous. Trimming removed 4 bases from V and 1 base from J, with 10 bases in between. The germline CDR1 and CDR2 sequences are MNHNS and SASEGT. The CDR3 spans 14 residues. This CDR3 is CASSVDTLNYGYTF. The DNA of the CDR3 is TGTGCCAGCAGTGTTGACACCCTTAACTATGGCTACACCTTC.

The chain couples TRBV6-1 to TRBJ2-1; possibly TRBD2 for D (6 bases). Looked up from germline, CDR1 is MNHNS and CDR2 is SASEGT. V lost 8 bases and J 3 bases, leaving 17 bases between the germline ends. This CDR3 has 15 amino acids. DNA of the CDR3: TGTGCCAGCGGTTTACTAGCAGGGATCTACAATGAGCAGTTCTTC. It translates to CASGLLAGIYNEQFF.

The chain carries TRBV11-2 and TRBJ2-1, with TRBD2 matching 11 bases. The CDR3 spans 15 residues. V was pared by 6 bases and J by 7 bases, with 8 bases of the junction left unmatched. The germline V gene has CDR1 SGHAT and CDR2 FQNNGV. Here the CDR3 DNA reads TGTGCCAGCAGTCCGGGACTAGCGGACCTGAATGAGCAGTTCTTC. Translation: CASSPGLADLNEQFF.

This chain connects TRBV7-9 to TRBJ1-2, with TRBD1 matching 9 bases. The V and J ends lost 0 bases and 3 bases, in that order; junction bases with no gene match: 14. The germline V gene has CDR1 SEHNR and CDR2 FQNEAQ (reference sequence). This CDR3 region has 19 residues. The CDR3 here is CASSLAFAIGTGSDYGYTF. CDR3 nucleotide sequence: TGTGCCAGCAGCTTAGCTTTCGCGATCGGGACAGGGTCAGACTATGGCTACACCTTC.

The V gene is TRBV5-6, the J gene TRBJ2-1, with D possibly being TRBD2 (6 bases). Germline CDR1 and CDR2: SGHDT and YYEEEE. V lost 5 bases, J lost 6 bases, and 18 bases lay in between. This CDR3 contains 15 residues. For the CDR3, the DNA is TGTGCCAGCAGGTCCCTAGCGCTTAGAATCAATGAGCAGTTCTTC. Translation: CASRSLALRINEQFF.

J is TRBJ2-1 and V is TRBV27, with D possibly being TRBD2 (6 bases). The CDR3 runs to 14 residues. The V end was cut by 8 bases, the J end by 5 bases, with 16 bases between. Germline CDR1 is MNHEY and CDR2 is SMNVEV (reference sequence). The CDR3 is CASFLTRGHNEQFF. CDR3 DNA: TGTGCCAGCTTTCTGACTAGGGGACACAATGAGCAGTTCTTC.

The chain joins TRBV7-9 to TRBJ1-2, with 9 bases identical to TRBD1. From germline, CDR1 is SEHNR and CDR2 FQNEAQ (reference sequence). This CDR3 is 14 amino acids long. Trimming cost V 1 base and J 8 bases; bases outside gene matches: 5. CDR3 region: CASSLGTGAGGYTF. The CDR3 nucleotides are TGTGCCAGCAGCTTAGGGACAGGGGCCGGGGGCTACACCTTC.

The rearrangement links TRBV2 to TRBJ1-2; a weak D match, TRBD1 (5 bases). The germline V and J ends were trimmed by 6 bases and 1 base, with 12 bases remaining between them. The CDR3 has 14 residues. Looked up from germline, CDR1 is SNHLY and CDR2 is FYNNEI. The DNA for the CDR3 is TGTGCCAGCAGGCGACAGACTCATAACTATGGCTACACCTTC. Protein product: CASRRQTHNYGYTF.

CDR3 coding DNA: TGTGCCAGCAGTGAAGGGCGAACGGGGACAGGAGCCTACGAGCAGTACTTC. This sequence encodes CASSEGRTGTGAYEQYF. V gene TRBV2 combines with J gene TRBJ2-7; TRBD1 matches at 8 bases. Germline V CDR1 and CDR2: SNHLY, FYNNEI. V shed 1 base and J 2 bases; nucleotides not matched to a gene: 10. This CDR3 has 17 amino acids.

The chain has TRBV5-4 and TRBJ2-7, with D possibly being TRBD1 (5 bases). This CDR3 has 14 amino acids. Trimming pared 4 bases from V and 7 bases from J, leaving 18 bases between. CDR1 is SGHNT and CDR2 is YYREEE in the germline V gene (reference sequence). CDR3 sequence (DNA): TGTGCCAGCAGCATATCGGACATGGTAGGGGAGCAGTACTTC. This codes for CASSISDMVGEQYF.

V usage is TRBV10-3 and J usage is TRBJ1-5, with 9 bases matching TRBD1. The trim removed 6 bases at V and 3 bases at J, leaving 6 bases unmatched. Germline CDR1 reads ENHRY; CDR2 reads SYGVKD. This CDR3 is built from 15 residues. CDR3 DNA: TGTGCCATCAGCTCCGGGACAGGGCTCAATCAGCCCCAGCATTTT. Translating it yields CAISSGTGLNQPQHF.

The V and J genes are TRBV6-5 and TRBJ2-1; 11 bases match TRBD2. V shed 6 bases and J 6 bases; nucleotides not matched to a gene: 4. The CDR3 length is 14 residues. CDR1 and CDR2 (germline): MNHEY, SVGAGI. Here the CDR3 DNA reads TGTGCCAGCAGCAGACTAGCGGGACCCAATGAGCAGTTCTTC. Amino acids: CASSRLAGPNEQFF.

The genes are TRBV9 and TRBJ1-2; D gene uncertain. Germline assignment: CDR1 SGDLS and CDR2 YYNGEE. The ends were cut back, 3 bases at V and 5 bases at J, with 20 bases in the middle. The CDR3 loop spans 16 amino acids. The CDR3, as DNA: TGTGCCAGCAGCGACCCAATGATCGGGATGGAGTATGGCTACACCTTC. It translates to CASSDPMIGMEYGYTF.

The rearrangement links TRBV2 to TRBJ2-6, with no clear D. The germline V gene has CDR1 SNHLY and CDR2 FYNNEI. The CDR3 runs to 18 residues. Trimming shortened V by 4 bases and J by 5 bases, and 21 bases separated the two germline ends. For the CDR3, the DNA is TGTGCCAGCAGTGGCACGGGTTACCTTGAACTTAGGGCCAACGTCCTGACTTTC. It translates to CASSGTGYLELRANVLTF.

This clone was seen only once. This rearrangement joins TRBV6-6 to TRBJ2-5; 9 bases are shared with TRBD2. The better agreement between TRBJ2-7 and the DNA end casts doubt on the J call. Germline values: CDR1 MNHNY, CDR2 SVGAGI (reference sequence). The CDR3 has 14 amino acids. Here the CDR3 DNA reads TGTGCCAGCATCCCCGGGACTAGCAGTCCCGAGCAGTACTTC. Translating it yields CASIPGTSSPEQYF.

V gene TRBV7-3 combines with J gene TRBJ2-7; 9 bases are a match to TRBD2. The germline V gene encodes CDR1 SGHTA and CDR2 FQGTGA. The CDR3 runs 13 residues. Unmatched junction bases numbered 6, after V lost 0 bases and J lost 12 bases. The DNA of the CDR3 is TGTGCCAGCAGCTTAACTACGACTAGCGGTCTGTACTTC. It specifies CASSLTTTSGLYF.

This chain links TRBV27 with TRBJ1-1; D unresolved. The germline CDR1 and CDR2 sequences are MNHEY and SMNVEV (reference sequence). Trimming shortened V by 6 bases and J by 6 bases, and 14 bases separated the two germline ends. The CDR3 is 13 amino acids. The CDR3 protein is CASRVSSRSEAFF. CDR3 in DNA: TGTGCCAGCAGGGTTTCGAGTCGCTCTGAAGCTTTCTTT.

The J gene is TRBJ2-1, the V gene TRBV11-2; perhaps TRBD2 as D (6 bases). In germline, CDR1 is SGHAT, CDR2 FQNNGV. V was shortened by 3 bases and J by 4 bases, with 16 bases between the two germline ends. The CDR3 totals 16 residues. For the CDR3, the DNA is TGTGCCAGCAGCTTGATAAACCGGGACTCTTACAATGAGCAGTTCTTC. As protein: CASSLINRDSYNEQFF.

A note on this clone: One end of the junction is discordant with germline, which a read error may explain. CDR3 in amino acids: CASSLTTGVRNTEAFF. DNA of the CDR3: TGTGCTAGCAGCTTAACAACAGGGGTTCGGAACACTGAAGCTTTCTTT. This rearrangement joins TRBV7-7 to TRBJ1-1; the match to TRBD1 covers 7 bases. The CDR3 totals 16 residues. Germline CDR1 and CDR2: SSHAT and FNYEAQ (reference sequence).

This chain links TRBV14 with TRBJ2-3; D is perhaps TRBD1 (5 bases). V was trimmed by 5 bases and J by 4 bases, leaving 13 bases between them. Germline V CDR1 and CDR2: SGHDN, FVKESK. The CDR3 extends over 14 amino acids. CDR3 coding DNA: TGTGCCAGCAGCACCCGCCAGGGTTCAGATACGCAGTATTTT. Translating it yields CASSTRQGSDTQYF.

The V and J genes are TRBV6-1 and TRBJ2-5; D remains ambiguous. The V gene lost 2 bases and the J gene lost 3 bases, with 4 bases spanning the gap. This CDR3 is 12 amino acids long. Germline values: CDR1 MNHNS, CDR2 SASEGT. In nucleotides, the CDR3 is TGTGCCAGCAGTGAAATTAAAGAGACCCAGTACTTC. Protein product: CASSEIKETQYF.

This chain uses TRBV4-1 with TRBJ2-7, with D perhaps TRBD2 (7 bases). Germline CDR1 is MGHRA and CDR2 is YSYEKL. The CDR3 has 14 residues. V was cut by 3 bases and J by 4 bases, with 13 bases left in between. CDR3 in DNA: TGCGCCAGCAGCCAGGGGAGGGGGACGTACGAGCAGTACTTC. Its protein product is CASSQGRGTYEQYF.

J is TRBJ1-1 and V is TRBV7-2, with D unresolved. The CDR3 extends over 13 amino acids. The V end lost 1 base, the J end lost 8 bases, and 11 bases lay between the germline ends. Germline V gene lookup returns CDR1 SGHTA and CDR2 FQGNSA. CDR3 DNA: TGTGCCAGCAGCTTAGATCGGGGAACCGAAGCTTTCTTT. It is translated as CASSLDRGTEAFF.

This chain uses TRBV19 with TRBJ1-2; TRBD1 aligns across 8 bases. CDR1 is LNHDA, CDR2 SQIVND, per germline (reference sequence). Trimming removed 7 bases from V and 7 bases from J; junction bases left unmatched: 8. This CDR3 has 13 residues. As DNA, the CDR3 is TGTGCCAGTATCCCCGGACAGGGAAGTGGCTACACCTTC. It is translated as CASIPGQGSGYTF.

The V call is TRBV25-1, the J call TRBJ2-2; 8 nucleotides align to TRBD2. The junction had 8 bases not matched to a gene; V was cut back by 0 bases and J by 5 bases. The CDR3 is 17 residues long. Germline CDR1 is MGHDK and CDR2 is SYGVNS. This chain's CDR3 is CASSEYWAGGGTGELFF. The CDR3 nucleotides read TGTGCCAGCAGTGAATATTGGGCGGGAGGAGGGACCGGGGAGCTGTTTTTT.

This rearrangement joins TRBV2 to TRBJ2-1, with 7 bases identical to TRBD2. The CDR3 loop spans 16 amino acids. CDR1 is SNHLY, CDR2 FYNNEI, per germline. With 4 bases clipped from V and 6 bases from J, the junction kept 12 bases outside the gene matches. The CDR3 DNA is TGTGCCAGCAGTGCTCTCGGGACTAAGGGCCTCAATGAGCAGTTCTTC. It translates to CASSALGTKGLNEQFF.

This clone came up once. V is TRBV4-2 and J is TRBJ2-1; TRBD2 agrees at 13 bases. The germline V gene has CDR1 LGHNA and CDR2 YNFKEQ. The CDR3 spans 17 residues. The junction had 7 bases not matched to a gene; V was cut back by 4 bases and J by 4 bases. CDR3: CASSRSSTSGGYNEQFF. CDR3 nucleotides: TGTGCCAGCAGCCGATCTTCGACTAGCGGGGGGTACAATGAGCAGTTCTTC.